Listed below are T cell receptor beta chains from one sample, sequenced in a study of control samples from healthy donors and cancer patients. Libraries were prepared by immunoSEQ multiplex PCR; TCRdb keeps only in-frame clonotypes and omits some of them. The table records about 120,000 clones, around 87% of them present only once. Sequenced: PBMCs. The source of these receptors is a woman in her forties or fifties with colorectal cancer. Both conserved end residues are part of each CDR3. Fields, in order: J gene, V gene, D gene, clone size, CDR3 protein, CDR3 DNA. D genes are given only for firm matches. Some rows have no size entry. The others give once, few or many, or a class for an expanded clone.

>TRBJ1-5|TRBV28|NA|NA
CASLNREHQPQHF
TGTGCCAGCCTGAACAGGGAACATCAGCCCCAGCATTTT
>TRBJ2-5|TRBV29-1|NA|once
CSVAFGGETQYF
TGCAGCGTGGCTTTCGGGGGAGAGACCCAGTACTTC
>TRBJ2-3|TRBV9|NA|NA
CASSVDVPPDTQYF
TGTGCCAGCAGCGTAGACGTACCCCCAGATACGCAGTATTTT
>TRBJ2-7|TRBV3-1/TRBV3-2|TRBD2|NA
CASSQYILAGDYEQYF
TGTGCCAGCAGCCAATATATACTAGCGGGGGACTACGAGCAGTACTTC
>TRBJ2-5|TRBV7-2|NA|once
CASSLLSGIETQYF
TGTGCCAGCAGCCTGTTATCAGGGATAGAGACCCAGTACTTC
>TRBJ1-4|TRBV27|NA|NA
CASSLRSGEKLFF
TGTGCCAGCAGTTTGAGGTCCGGTGAAAAACTGTTTTTT
>TRBJ1-1|TRBV9|NA|NA
CASSSGFGTEAFF
TGTGCCAGCAGCTCAGGGTTCGGCACTGAAGCTTTCTTT
>TRBJ2-7|TRBV9|NA|NA
CASSSVSEGGEQYF
TGTGCCAGCAGCTCCGTATCCGAGGGGGGCGAGCAGTACTTC
>TRBJ2-7|TRBV3-1/TRBV3-2|NA|NA
CASSQYREGGKYF
TGTGCCAGCAGCCAGTATAGGGAGGGGGGCAAGTACTTC
>TRBJ2-2|TRBV3-1/TRBV3-2|NA|NA
CASSTASSLNTGELFF
TGTGCCAGCAGCACGGCCTCTAGCTTGAACACCGGGGAGCTGTTTTTT
>TRBJ2-7|TRBV5-1|NA|NA
CASSLVGQGYDEQYF
TGCGCCAGCAGCTTGGTCGGTCAGGGGTACGACGAGCAGTACTTC
>TRBJ2-3|TRBV5-1|TRBD1|NA
CASTRTGRADTQYF
TGCGCCAGCACTCGGACAGGTCGGGCAGATACGCAGTATTTT
>TRBJ2-1|TRBV29-1|TRBD2|NA
CSALGLAAGYNEQFF
TGCAGCGCCCTCGGACTAGCGGCCGGCTACAATGAGCAGTTCTTC
>TRBJ1-4|TRBV6-5|NA|NA
CASSYVGGATNEKLFF
TGTGCCAGCAGTTACGTCGGGGGGGCAACTAATGAAAAACTGTTTTTT
>TRBJ1-5|TRBV19|NA|NA
CASSSNNQPQHF
TGTGCCAGTAGTTCGAACAATCAGCCCCAGCATTTT
>TRBJ2-1|TRBV6-5|TRBD2|NA
CASRLAGAVNEQFF
TGTGCCAGCAGACTAGCGGGGGCCGTGAATGAGCAGTTCTTC
>TRBJ2-3|TRBV5-1|NA|NA
CASRRNERDTQYF
TGCGCCAGCAGACGGAACGAACGAGATACGCAGTATTTT
>TRBJ1-2|TRBV6-5|NA|NA
CASSSTTDNYGYTF
TGTGCCAGCAGTTCGACGACAGATAACTATGGCTACACCTTC
>TRBJ1-1|TRBV29-1|NA|NA
CSVEGRAAEAFF
TGCAGCGTTGAAGGGAGGGCCGCTGAAGCTTTCTTT
>TRBJ2-7|TRBV28|TRBD1|NA
CASRYGQGRYEQYF
TGTGCCAGCAGATACGGACAGGGCAGATACGAGCAGTACTTC
>TRBJ2-5|TRBV5-5|NA|NA
CASSLVGGSSWGETQYF
TGTGCCAGCAGCTTGGTGGGCGGAAGCTCCTGGGGAGAGACCCAGTACTTC
>TRBJ1-4|TRBV6-5|NA|NA
CASSRGGTNEKLFF
TGTGCCAGCAGTAGAGGTGGAACTAATGAAAAACTGTTTTTT
>TRBJ1-5|TRBV18|NA|NA
CASSPSMGRNQPQHF
TGTGCCAGCTCCCCCAGTATGGGTCGCAATCAGCCCCAGCATTTT
>TRBJ1-5|TRBV19|NA|NA
CASSIYHSNQPQHF
TGTGCCAGTAGTATTTACCACAGCAATCAGCCCCAGCATTTT
>TRBJ1-5|TRBV12-5|NA|NA
CASGLRPWGAPPQPQHF
TGTGCTAGTGGTTTGAGGCCCTGGGGGGCCCCCCCTCAGCCCCAGCATTTT
>TRBJ2-7|TRBV18|TRBD1|NA
CASSYNRGDKQYF
TGTGCCAGCTCATATAACAGGGGGGACAAGCAGTACTTC
>TRBJ2-3|TRBV19|TRBD2|NA
CASMGTSGHPSTDTQYF
TGTGCCAGTATGGGGACTAGCGGACACCCTAGCACAGATACGCAGTATTTT
>TRBJ2-7|TRBV19|NA|NA
CASSIGDLAYEQYF
TGTGCCAGTAGTATAGGGGACTTAGCCTACGAGCAGTACTTC
>TRBJ1-2|TRBV14|NA|NA
CASSQSRGDGYTF
TGTGCCAGCAGCCAATCGAGGGGTGATGGCTACACCTTC
>TRBJ1-2|TRBV21-1|NA|NA
CASTHRGRGYTF
TGTGCCAGCACCCACAGGGGGCGGGGCTACACCTTC
>TRBJ2-7|TRBV6-2/TRBV6-3|TRBD1|NA
CASSRQGGVYEQYF
TGTGCCAGCAGTCGACAGGGGGGCGTCTACGAGCAGTACTTC
>TRBJ2-1|TRBV20-1|TRBD1|few
CSASLSAGGQGEQFF
TGCAGTGCTAGTCTCTCGGCAGGGGGCCAGGGTGAGCAGTTCTTC
>TRBJ2-2|TRBV3-1/TRBV3-2|TRBD1|NA
CASSPRQGTGELFF
TGTGCCAGCAGCCCGCGACAGGGGACCGGGGAGCTGTTTTTT
>TRBJ2-3|TRBV5-1|NA|NA
CASSLGGDPDTQYF
TGCGCCAGCAGCTTGGGGGGGGACCCAGATACGCAGTATTTT
>TRBJ2-7|TRBV28|NA|NA
CASRNGWRGEQYF
TGTGCCAGCAGAAACGGTTGGCGAGGGGAGCAGTACTTC
>TRBJ2-5|TRBV5-4|TRBD1|NA
CASSHSDRGTKETQYF
TGTGCCAGCAGCCACTCGGACAGGGGGACGAAGGAGACCCAGTACTTC
>TRBJ1-2|TRBV5-1|NA|NA
CASSLGLVGPPRINGYTF
TGCGCCAGCAGCTTGGGTTTAGTGGGACCTCCCCGGATAAATGGCTACACCTTC
>TRBJ2-5|TRBV6-1|NA|once
CASSEWQGKADF
TGTGCCAGCAGTGAATGGCAGGGAAAAGCCGACTTC
>TRBJ1-1|TRBV4-1|NA|NA
CASSLIGGDTEAFF
TGCGCCAGCAGCCTAATAGGGGGTGACACTGAAGCTTTCTTT
>TRBJ2-3|TRBV7-9|TRBD2|NA
CAARLAGGPSTDTQYF
TGTGCAGCAAGGCTAGCGGGGGGGCCAAGCACAGATACGCAGTATTTT